This is a list of T cell receptor beta chains from one sample in a study of lymphopenia after photon versus proton radiotherapy. Produced via immunoSEQ multiplex PCR; TCRdb's table is partial and in-frame only. The sample lists 75,000 to 90,000 clones; around four fifths were seen once. Sequenced here: peripheral blood, sampled from a patient treated with proton-based radiotherapy. These receptors originate from a man between 60 and 75 years old with pancreatic cancer. The CDR3 runs from the conserved cysteine through the conserved F or W.

TRBV5-4 CASAPPSGRVEATDTQYF
TRBV14 CASSPRQGVNTEAFF
TRBV9 CASSVGLADNEQFF
TRBV2 CASSGGQYTDTQYF
TRBV7-2 CASSSPPGQGSYEQYF
TRBV2 CASSEQAGIAFF
TRBV9 CASSAGTSGYNEQFF
TRBV18 CASSPDVGRTDGYTF
TRBV30 CAWSVQLPRGGDTQYF
TRBV5-8 CASSLGQVSYNEQFF
TRBV6-6 CASRSQGTGGNTIYF
TRBV11-2 CASSLNGGSPYEQYF
TRBV4-3 CASSQGGDSYTGELFF
TRBV2 CASSLQGSTGELFF
TRBV15 CATSRAPQETQYF
TRBV2 CASRYTRTSGSNLGYNEQFF
TRBV7-6 CASSPFDSGNTIYF
TRBV5-1 CASSLGGRVYGYTF
TRBV28 CASGIGGQGRGGYTF
TRBV5-1 CASSRDGITQYF
TRBV27 CASSSDRSSNQPQHF
TRBV18 CASSPNTPGKETQYF
TRBV6-5 CASSLRGGNTEAFF
TRBV7-8 CASSSRERGTDTQYF
TRBV11-1 CASSFARLAGELTDTQYF
TRBV19 CATTRGWDTEAFF
TRBV5-8 CASSTNPYEQYF